This T cell receptor beta chain was sequenced during a study of CD8 T cells in Susac syndrome. At the level of the study: Within the sequenced group of Susac syndrome patients, five or six showed active disease and fewer than 10 were in remission.

This CDR3 contains 16 residues. Looked up from germline, CDR1 is KGHDR and CDR2 is SFDVKD. V shed 4 bases, J shed 3 bases, and the junction held 3 bases outside the gene matches. RNA was extracted with the RNeasy kit, and a quantity of about 0.45 to 1 ug was reverse transcribed using random hexamers. Multiplex immunoSEQ PCR targeted 54 Vbeta and 13 Jbeta TCR beta segments. TCRdb re-called the immunoSEQ multiplex PCR reads with MiXCR, one entry per CDR3 protein. The table records roughly 200,000 distinct CDR3 sequences, more than 85% of them present only once. While CD8+ and CD4+ T cells were isolated negatively, TEMRA cells were enriched by FACS.

This sequence was found in a human donor with Susac syndrome. The V gene is TRBV24-1, the J gene TRBJ2-5; 14 nucleotides match TRBD2. Material: CD4+ T cells from PBMCs. The chain's CDR3 is CATSDPGLAGEETQYF. Here the CDR3 DNA reads TGTGCCACCAGTGACCCGGGACTAGCGGGAGAAGAGACCCAGTACTTC.